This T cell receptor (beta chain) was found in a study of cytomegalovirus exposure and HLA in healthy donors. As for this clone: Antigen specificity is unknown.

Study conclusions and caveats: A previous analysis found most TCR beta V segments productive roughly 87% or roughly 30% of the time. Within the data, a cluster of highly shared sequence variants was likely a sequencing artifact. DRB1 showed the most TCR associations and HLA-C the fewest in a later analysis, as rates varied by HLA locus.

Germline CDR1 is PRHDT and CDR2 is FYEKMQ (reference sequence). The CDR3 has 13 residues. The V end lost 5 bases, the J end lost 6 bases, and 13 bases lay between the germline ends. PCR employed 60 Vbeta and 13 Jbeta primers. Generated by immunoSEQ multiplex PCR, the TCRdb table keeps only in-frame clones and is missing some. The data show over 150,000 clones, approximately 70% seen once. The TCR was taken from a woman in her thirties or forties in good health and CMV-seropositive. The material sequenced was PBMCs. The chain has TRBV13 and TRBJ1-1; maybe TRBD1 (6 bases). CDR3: CASSRGRGAEAFF. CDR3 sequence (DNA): TGTGCCAGCAGCCGAGGGAGGGGGGCTGAAGCTTTCTTT.